A selection of T cell receptor beta chains follows, all from one sample in a study of CD8 T cells in Susac syndrome. TCRdb re-analysed the immunoSEQ multiplex PCR reads in MiXCR, keeping a single row per CDR3 protein. The sample has roughly 150,000 distinct CDR3 sequences; 90% to 95% are singletons. The sample taken for sequencing was CD4+ T cells from PBMCs. These receptors came from a human donor with Susac syndrome. Both conserved end residues are part of each CDR3. A D gene is named only where the DNA matches it firmly. The size field is filled for only some rows; it gives once, few, many or a size class.

clone_size	v_call	j_call	d_call	cdr3_aa	cdr3_nt
once	TRBV18	TRBJ2-3	-	CASSPLGTSSTDTQYF	TGTGCCAGCTCACCACTGGGGACATCTAGCACAGATACGCAGTATTTT
-	TRBV5-1	TRBJ2-1	-	CASSLAGGRRGIAYNEQFF	TGCGCCAGCAGCTTGGCTGGGGGGCGGCGGGGGATCGCCTACAATGAGCAGTTCTTC
-	TRBV11-1	TRBJ2-2	TRBD2	CASSLDRKAGASTGELFF	TGTGCCAGCAGCTTAGACCGTAAAGCGGGGGCCAGCACCGGGGAGCTGTTTTTT
-	TRBV6-5	TRBJ2-3	-	CASSRPGRSTDTQYF	TGTGCCAGCAGCCGCCCCGGACGTTCCACAGATACGCAGTATTTT
-	TRBV4-2	TRBJ2-1	-	CASSQEKYNEQFF	TGTGCCAGCAGCCAAGAAAAGTACAATGAGCAGTTCTTC
-	TRBV11-2	TRBJ2-2	-	CASSLGHRDTGELFF	TGTGCCAGCAGCTTAGGTCACAGGGACACCGGGGAGCTGTTTTTT
-	TRBV5-4	TRBJ2-1	TRBD2	CASSLGLAGGNNEQFF	TGTGCCAGCAGCTTGGGACTAGCGGGGGGCAACAATGAGCAGTTCTTC
-	TRBV12-3/TRBV12-4	TRBJ2-4	TRBD1	CASRQGTNIQYF	TGTGCCAGCAGACAGGGGACAAACATTCAGTACTTC
-	TRBV11-3	TRBJ1-2	TRBD1	CASSGQGAYGYTF	TGTGCCAGCAGCGGTCAGGGGGCCTATGGCTACACCTTC
-	TRBV13	TRBJ1-2	-	CASSLQGSANYGYTF	TGTGCCAGCAGCTTACAAGGGAGCGCCAACTATGGCTACACCTTC
-	TRBV20-1	TRBJ2-3	TRBD2	CSARLAGTAPSTDTQYF	TGCAGTGCTAGGCTAGCGGGGACCGCACCTAGCACAGATACGCAGTATTTT
-	TRBV29-1	TRBJ2-5	-	CSVPTWGGAPGETQYF	TGCAGCGTCCCAACTTGGGGCGGAGCCCCGGGAGAGACCCAGTACTTC
-	TRBV6-2/TRBV6-3	TRBJ2-1	TRBD2	CASSYGRDGLVINEQFF	TGTGCCAGCAGTTACGGTAGAGACGGACTAGTCATCAATGAGCAGTTCTTC
-	TRBV24-1	TRBJ2-1	TRBD1	CATSRGWAGGNEQFF	TGTGCCACCAGCAGGGGGTGGGCAGGGGGCAATGAGCAGTTCTTC
-	TRBV18	TRBJ1-4	-	CASSPIPGDGEKLFF	TGTGCCAGCTCACCGATCCCAGGGGATGGCGAAAAACTGTTTTTT
-	TRBV3-1	TRBJ2-1	-	CASSPAGDSYNEQFF	TGTGCCAGCAGCCCAGCAGGTGACTCCTACAATGAGCAGTTCTTC
-	TRBV5-6	TRBJ1-6	-	CASSLAGVMGPLHF	TGTGCCAGCAGCTTGGCAGGTGTCATGGGACCCCTCCACTTT
-	TRBV5-1	TRBJ1-5	-	CASSSGGANQPQHF	TGCGCCAGCAGCTCGGGGGGGGCTAATCAGCCCCAGCATTTT
-	TRBV20-1	TRBJ1-5	-	CGAKRSNQPQHF	TGCGGTGCTAAACGGAGCAATCAGCCCCAGCATTTT
-	TRBV6-2/TRBV6-3	TRBJ2-1	-	CASHEDTYNEQFF	TGTGCCAGCCATGAGGATACCTACAATGAGCAGTTCTTC
-	TRBV12-3/TRBV12-4	TRBJ2-1	TRBD1	CASSAPGTGRNEQFF	TGTGCCAGCAGTGCCCCCGGGACAGGGAGAAATGAGCAGTTCTTC
-	TRBV29-1	TRBJ1-5	-	CSVSGSTGNQPQHF	TGCAGCGTTAGCGGGAGTACGGGCAATCAGCCCCAGCATTTT
-	TRBV20-1	TRBJ2-4	-	CSAIHQLAKNIQYF	TGCAGTGCTATACACCAACTAGCCAAAAACATTCAGTACTTC
-	TRBV29-1	TRBJ1-3	-	CSVTASSGNTIYF	TGCAGCGTTACGGCGTCCTCTGGAAACACCATATATTTT
-	TRBV19	TRBJ2-3	-	CASSMYVNTDTQYF	TGTGCCAGTAGTATGTACGTAAACACAGATACGCAGTATTTT
once	TRBV10-3	TRBJ2-4	-	CAISEMGGLGQYF	TGTGCCATCAGTGAGATGGGGGGCCTGGGTCAGTACTTC
-	TRBV9	TRBJ2-7	TRBD1	CASSVTPGQGHEQYF	TGTGCCAGCAGCGTAACTCCGGGACAGGGCCACGAGCAGTACTTC
-	TRBV25-1	TRBJ2-1	-	CASSERTNEQFF	TGTGCCAGCAGTGAAAGAACCAATGAGCAGTTCTTC
-	TRBV5-6	TRBJ1-2	-	CATQGRGNWGYTF	TGTGCCACCCAAGGACGGGGAAACTGGGGCTACACCTTC
-	TRBV24-1	TRBJ2-2	TRBD1	CATSETGTGNTGELFF	TGTGCCACCAGTGAGACCGGGACAGGGAACACCGGGGAGCTGTTTTTT
-	TRBV6-5	TRBJ1-5	TRBD1	CASSRQGANQPQHF	TGTGCCAGCAGCCGACAGGGGGCTAATCAGCCCCAGCATTTT
-	TRBV28	TRBJ1-2	TRBD1	CASFAQGDYGYTF	TGTGCCAGTTTCGCGCAGGGGGACTATGGCTACACCTTC
-	TRBV29-1	TRBJ2-6	TRBD1	CSVFTTGERGANVLTF	TGCAGCGTCTTTACCACAGGGGAGAGGGGGGCCAACGTCCTGACTTTC
-	TRBV7-3	TRBJ2-3	-	CASSRFRSGPTDTQYF	TGTGCCAGCAGCCGATTTCGAAGCGGTCCCACAGATACGCAGTATTTT
-	TRBV14	TRBJ2-1	-	CASSPSWDYNEQFF	TGTGCCAGCAGCCCCTCATGGGACTACAATGAGCAGTTCTTC
-	TRBV12-3/TRBV12-4	TRBJ2-1	TRBD1	CASSTDRSSYNEQFF	TGTGCCAGCAGCACGGACAGGAGCTCCTACAATGAGCAGTTCTTC
few	TRBV29-1	TRBJ1-2	-	CSVEDLWEDGYTF	TGCAGCGTTGAAGATCTTTGGGAAGATGGCTACACCTTC
-	TRBV18	TRBJ2-3	TRBD2	CASSGLAGTDTQYF	TGTGCCAGTTCCGGACTAGCGGGCACAGATACGCAGTATTTT
-	TRBV3-1	TRBJ2-2	-	CASSLSRGGAGELFF	TGTGCCAGCAGCCTCTCGCGAGGGGGGGCCGGGGAGCTGTTTTTT
-	TRBV7-8	TRBJ1-2	-	CASSLAAPGHHNYGYTF	TGTGCCAGCAGCTTAGCCGCTCCGGGACACCATAACTATGGCTACACCTTC
-	TRBV4-2	TRBJ1-2	TRBD1	CASSQATGADYGYTF	TGTGCCAGCAGCCAAGCAACAGGGGCGGACTATGGCTACACCTTC
-	TRBV6-5	TRBJ2-3	-	CASSYSSAGLYF	TGTGCCAGCAGTTACTCTAGCGCTGGACTGTATTTT
-	TRBV20-1	TRBJ1-1	TRBD1	CSARTPGQGAGGTEAFF	TGCAGTGCTAGAACACCGGGCCAGGGGGCCGGGGGCACTGAAGCTTTCTTT
-	TRBV20-1	TRBJ1-2	-	CSAQSGVYYTF	TGCAGTGCGCAATCCGGGGTTTACTACACCTTC
-	TRBV20-1	TRBJ2-7	-	CSALMVGVVGEQYF	TGCAGTGCGTTAATGGTGGGGGTAGTGGGCGAGCAGTACTTC
-	TRBV9	TRBJ2-3	TRBD1	CASSVNRGSTDTQYF	TGTGCCAGCAGCGTTAACAGGGGGAGCACAGATACGCAGTATTTT
-	TRBV3-1	TRBJ1-3	-	CASSPRGDSGNTIYF	TGTGCCAGCAGCCCAAGGGGAGACTCTGGAAACACCATATATTTT
few	TRBV7-2	TRBJ1-2	-	CASSSRTGDYGYTF	TGTGCCAGCAGCTCCCGGACTGGAGACTATGGCTACACCTTC
-	TRBV7-9	TRBJ2-1	-	CASSLGFQGNEQFF	TGTGCCAGCAGCTTAGGCTTTCAGGGGAATGAGCAGTTCTTC
-	TRBV29-1	TRBJ2-3	-	CSVLGGGDTQYF	TGCAGCGTTCTCGGAGGTGGAGATACGCAGTATTTT
-	TRBV7-3	TRBJ1-2	TRBD1	CASSLTGTAHGYTF	TGTGCCAGCAGCTTGACAGGGACAGCTCATGGCTACACCTTC
-	TRBV7-9	TRBJ2-2	-	CASSFGSTGELFF	TGTGCCAGCAGCTTCGGCAGCACCGGGGAGCTGTTTTTT
-	TRBV19	TRBJ1-5	-	CASSDNQPQHF	TGTGCCAGTTCTGATAATCAGCCCCAGCATTTT
-	TRBV6-5	TRBJ2-5	-	CASSPTVSGTQYF	TGTGCCAGCAGTCCGACCGTATCGGGGACCCAGTACTTC
-	TRBV5-1	TRBJ2-6	TRBD2	CASSARLAGTSGANVLTF	TGCGCCAGCAGCGCGAGACTAGCGGGGACCTCTGGGGCCAACGTCCTGACTTTC